This T cell receptor beta chain came from a study of tumour-infiltrating T cells in Burkitt lymphoma. TCRdb's table, derived via immunoSEQ multiplex PCR, lists solely in-frame clones and lacks some. The sample yields about 1,500 clones, 15% to 20% seen once. The source is a human donor with Burkitt lymphoma. Sequencing was performed on tumor tissue.

CDR3 nucleotides: TGTGCCAGCAGTCCATCCGGGCCTTTGGTAGATACGCAGTATTTT. Amino acid sequence: CASSPSGPLVDTQYF. J is TRBJ2-3 and V is TRBV27; no definite D call. Per germline, CDR1 MNHEY and CDR2 SMNVEV (reference sequence). The CDR3 length is 15 residues. V was clipped by 5 bases and J by 5 bases, with 17 bases between them.